The present entry profiles one T cell receptor beta chain with its context. This record comes from a study of T-cell reconstitution after alpha-beta-depleted transplantation in children. This sample's TCRbeta library carried unique molecular identifier barcodes. TCRdb re-called the PCR reads through MiXCR, storing one row per CDR3 protein. The table shows a few hundred thousand distinct CDR3 sequences, with about 9.3% occurring only once. This CDR3 region has 12 residues. Per the germline V gene, CDR1 is SQVTM and CDR2 is ANQGSEA. Trimming left V 6 bases short and J 6 bases short, with 14 bases between.

This sample comprised PBMCs from the stem cell graft donor, obtained from the stem cell graft. This sequence joins TRBV29-1 and TRBJ1-2, with a tentative D call TRBD1 (6 bases). The origin of this receptor is a human donor who donated a stem cell graft to a child with acute lymphoblastic leukemia. DNA for the CDR3: TGCAGCGTGGGGGGCTTGGGAAATGGCTACACCTTC. It codes for CSVGGLGNGYTF.